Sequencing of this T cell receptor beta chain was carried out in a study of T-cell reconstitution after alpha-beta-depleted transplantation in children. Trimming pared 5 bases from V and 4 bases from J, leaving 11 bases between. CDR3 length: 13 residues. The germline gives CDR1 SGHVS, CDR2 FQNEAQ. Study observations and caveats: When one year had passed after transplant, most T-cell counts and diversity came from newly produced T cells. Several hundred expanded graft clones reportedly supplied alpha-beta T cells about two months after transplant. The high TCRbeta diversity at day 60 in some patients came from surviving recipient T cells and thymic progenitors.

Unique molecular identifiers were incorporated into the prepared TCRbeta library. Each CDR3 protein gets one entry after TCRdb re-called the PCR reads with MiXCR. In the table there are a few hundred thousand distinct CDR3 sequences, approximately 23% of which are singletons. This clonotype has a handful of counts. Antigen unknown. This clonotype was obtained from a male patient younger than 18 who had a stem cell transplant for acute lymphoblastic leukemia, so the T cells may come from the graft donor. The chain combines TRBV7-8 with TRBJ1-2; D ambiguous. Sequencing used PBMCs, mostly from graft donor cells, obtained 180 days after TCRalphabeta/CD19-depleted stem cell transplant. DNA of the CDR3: TGTGCCAGCAGCCTCCTCAAACGCTATGGCTACACCTTC. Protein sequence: CASSLLKRYGYTF.